The clone carrying this T cell receptor (beta chain) was counted at least ten times. What it recognizes is unknown. This entry comes from a study of T cells in Graves' hyperthyroidism and ophthalmopathy. Points from the study as a whole: In simple terms, a model built on 13 V-J features told ophthalmopathy apart from stable hyperthyroidism.

RNA transcripts yielded amplified TCR beta CDR3 regions. The HTBI primer set drove a first-round RT-PCR of the TCR CDR3. TCRdb recomputed calls from the multiplex PCR reads with MiXCR, one row per CDR3 protein. The repertoire has about 690,000 distinct CDR3 sequences, 15% to 20% of them found once; the top ten carry around 15%. V dropped 0 bases and J dropped 3 bases, with 7 bases sitting between them. The CDR3 is 14 amino acids. CDR1 and CDR2 from the germline V gene are SGHRS and YFSETQ. Input material: blood. This TCR came from a man aged 45-65 years with Graves' hyperthyroidism. The chain combines TRBV5-1 with TRBJ1-5; TRBD1 is a possible D gene (5 bases). The DNA of the CDR3 is TGCGCCAGCAGCTTGGGGGGACCCAATCAGCCCCAGCATTTT. Translated: CASSLGGPNQPQHF.